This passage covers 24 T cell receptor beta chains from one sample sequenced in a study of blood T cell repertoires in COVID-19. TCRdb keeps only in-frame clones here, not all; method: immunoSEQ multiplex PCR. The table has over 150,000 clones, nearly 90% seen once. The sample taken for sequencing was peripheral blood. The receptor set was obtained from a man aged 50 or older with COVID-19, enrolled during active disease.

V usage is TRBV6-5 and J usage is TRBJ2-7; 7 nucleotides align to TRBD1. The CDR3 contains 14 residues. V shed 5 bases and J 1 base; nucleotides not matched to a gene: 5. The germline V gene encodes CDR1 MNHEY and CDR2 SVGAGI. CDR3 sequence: CASSRQGTSYEQYF. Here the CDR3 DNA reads TGTGCCAGCAGTCGACAGGGCACATCCTACGAGCAGTACTTC.

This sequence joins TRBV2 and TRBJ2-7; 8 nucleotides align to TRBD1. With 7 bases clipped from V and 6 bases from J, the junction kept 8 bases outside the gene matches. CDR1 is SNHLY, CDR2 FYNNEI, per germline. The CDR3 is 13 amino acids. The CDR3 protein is CASMRQGSSEQYF. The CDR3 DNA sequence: TGTGCCAGCATGCGACAGGGGAGCAGCGAGCAGTACTTC.

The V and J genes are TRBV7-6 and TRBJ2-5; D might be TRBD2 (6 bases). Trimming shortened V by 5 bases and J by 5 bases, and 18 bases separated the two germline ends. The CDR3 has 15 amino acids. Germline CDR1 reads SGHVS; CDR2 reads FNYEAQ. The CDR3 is CASSQPGLPWETQYF. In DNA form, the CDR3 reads TGTGCCAGCAGCCAACCGGGACTGCCCTGGGAGACCCAGTACTTC. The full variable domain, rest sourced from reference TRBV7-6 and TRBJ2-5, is GAGVSQSPRYKVTKRGQDVALRCDPISGHVSLYWYRQALGQGPEFLTYFNYEAQQDKSGLPNDRFSAERPEGSISTLTIQRTEQRDSAMYRCASSQPGLPWETQYFGPGTRLLVL.

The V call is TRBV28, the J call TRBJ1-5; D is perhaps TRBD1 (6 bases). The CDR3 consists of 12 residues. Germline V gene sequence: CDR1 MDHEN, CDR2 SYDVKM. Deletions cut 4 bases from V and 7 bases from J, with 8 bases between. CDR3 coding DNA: TGTGCCAGCAGTTCAGGGGACCAGCCCCAGCATTTT. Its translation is CASSSGDQPQHF.

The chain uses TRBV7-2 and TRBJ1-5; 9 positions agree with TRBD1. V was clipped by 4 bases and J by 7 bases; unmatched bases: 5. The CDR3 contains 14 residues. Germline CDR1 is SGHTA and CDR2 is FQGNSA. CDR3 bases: TGTGCCAGCAGCTCTGGGACAGGGAGCCAGCCCCAGCATTTT. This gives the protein CASSSGTGSQPQHF.

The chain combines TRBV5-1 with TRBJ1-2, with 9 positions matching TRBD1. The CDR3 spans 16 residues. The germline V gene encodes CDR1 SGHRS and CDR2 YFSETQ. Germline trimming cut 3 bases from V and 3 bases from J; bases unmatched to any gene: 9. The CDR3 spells CASSSGQTGGDYGYTF. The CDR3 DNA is TGCGCCAGCAGCTCTGGGCAAACAGGGGGCGACTATGGCTACACCTTC. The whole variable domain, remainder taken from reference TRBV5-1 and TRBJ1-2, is KAGVTQTPRYLIKTRGQQVTLSCSPISGHRSVSWYQQTPGQGLQFLFEYFSETQRNKGNFPGRFSGRQFSNSRSEMNVSTLELGDSALYLCASSSGQTGGDYGYTFGSGTRLTVV.

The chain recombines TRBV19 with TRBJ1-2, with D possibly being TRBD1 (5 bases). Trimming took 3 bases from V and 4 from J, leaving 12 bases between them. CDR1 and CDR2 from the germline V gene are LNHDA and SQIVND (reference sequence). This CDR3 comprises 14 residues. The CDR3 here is CASSIDRQSYGYTF. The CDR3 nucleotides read TGTGCCAGTAGTATTGACAGACAGAGCTATGGCTACACCTTC.

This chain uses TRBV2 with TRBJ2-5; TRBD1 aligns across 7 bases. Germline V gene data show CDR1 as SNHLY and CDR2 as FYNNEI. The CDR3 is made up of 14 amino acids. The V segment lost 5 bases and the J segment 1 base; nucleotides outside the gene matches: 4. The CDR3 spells CASSLRTGQETQYF. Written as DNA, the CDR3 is TGTGCCAGCAGTCTCCGGACAGGCCAAGAGACCCAGTACTTC.

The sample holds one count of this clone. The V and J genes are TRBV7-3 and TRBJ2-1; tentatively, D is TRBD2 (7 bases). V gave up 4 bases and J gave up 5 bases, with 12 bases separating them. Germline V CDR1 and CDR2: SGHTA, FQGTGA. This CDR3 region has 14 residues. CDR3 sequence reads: CASSSRGTNNEQFF. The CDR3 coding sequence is TGTGCCAGCAGCTCGCGGGGGACAAACAATGAGCAGTTCTTC. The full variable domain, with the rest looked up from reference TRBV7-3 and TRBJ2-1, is GAGVSQTPSNKVTEKGKYVELRCDPISGHTALYWYRQSLGQGPEFLIYFQGTGAADDSGLPNDRFFAVRPEGSVSTLKIQRTERGDSAVYLCASSSRGTNNEQFFGPGTRLTVL.

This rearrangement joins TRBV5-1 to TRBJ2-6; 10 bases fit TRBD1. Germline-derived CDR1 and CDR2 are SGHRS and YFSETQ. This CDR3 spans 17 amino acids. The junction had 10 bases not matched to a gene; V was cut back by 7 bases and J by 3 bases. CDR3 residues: CASELGQGDLGANVLTF. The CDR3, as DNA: TGCGCCAGCGAGCTAGGACAGGGGGACCTTGGGGCCAACGTCCTGACTTTC.

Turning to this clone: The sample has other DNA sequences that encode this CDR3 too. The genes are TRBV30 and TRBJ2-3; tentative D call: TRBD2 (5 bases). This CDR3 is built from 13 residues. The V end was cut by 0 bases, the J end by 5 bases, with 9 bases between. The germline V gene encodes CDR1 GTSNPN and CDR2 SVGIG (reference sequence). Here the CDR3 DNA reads TGTGCCTGGAGTGTCCGAGGAGGAGATACGCAGTATTTT. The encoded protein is CAWSVRGGDTQYF.

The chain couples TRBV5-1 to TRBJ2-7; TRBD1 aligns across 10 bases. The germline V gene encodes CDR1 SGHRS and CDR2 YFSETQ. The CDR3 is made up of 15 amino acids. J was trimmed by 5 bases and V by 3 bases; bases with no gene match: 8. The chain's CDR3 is CASSSGQGVSDEQYF. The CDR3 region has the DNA TGCGCCAGCAGCTCCGGACAGGGGGTCTCGGACGAGCAGTACTTC.

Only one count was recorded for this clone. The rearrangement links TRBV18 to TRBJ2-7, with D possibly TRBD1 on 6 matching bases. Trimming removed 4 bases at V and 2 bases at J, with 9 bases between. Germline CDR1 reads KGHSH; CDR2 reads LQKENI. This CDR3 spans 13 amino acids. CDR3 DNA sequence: TGTGCCAGCTCACGGACAGAAACCTACGAGCAGTACTTC. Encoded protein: CASSRTETYEQYF.

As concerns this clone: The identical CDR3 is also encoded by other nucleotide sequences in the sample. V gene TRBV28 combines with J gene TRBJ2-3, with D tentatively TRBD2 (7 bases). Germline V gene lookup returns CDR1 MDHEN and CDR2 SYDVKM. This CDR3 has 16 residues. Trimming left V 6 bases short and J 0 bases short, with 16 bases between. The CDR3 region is CASSPTRGLSTDTQYF. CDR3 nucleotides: TGTGCCAGCAGCCCCACGCGGGGGCTAAGCACAGATACGCAGTATTTT.

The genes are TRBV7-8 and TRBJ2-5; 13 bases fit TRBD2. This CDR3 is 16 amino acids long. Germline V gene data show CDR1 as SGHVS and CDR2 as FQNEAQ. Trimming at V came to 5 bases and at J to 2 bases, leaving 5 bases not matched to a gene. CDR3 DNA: TGTGCCAGCAGCGGACTAGCGGGAGAGGTGCAAGAGACCCAGTACTTC. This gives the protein CASSGLAGEVQETQYF.

CDR3 region: CASSQLTQGTVQYF. DNA for the CDR3: TGTGCCAGCAGCCAACTCACACAGGGGACGGTGCAGTACTTC. This chain uses TRBV3-1 (or the pseudogene TRBV3-2) with TRBJ2-7; 7 bases line up with TRBD1. The CDR3 loop spans 14 amino acids. V shed 2 bases, J shed 9 bases, and the junction held 10 bases outside the gene matches. Germline V gene data show CDR1 as LGHDT and CDR2 as YNNKEL (reference sequence).

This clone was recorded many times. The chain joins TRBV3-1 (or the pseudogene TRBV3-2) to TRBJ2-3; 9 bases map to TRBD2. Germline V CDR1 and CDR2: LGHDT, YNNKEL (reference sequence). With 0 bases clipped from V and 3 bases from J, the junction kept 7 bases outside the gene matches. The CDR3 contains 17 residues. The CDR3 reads CASSQDPAGGLTDTQYF. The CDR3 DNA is TGTGCCAGCAGCCAAGATCCGGCGGGAGGGCTTACAGATACGCAGTATTTT.

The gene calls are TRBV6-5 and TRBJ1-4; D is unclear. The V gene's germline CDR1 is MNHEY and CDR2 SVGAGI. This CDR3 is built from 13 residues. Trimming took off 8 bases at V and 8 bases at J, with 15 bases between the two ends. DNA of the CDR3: TGTGCCAGCTCCCAGGTAGTTAGGGAAAAACTGTTTTTT. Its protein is CASSQVVREKLFF.

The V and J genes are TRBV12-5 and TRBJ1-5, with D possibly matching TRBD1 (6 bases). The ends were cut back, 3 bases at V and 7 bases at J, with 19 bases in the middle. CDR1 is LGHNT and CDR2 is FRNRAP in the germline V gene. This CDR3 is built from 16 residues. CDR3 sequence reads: CASGFPGGAQGQPQHF. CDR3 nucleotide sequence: TGTGCTAGTGGTTTCCCCGGGGGGGCGCAGGGGCAGCCCCAGCATTTT.

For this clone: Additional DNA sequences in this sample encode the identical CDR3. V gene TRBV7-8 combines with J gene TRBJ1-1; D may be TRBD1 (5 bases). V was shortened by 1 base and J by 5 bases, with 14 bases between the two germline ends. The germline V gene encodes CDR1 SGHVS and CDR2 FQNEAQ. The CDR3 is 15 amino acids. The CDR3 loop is CASSLGLPGGTEAFF. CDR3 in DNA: TGTGCCAGCAGCTTAGGTCTCCCCGGGGGTACTGAAGCTTTCTTT.

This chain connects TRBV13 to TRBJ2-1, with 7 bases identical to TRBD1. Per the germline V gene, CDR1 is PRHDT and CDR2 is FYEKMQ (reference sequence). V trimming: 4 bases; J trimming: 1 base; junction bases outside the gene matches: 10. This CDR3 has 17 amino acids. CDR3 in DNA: TGTGCCAGCAGCTCCATCGCCAGGGGGACGTCCTACAATGAGCAGTTCTTC. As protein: CASSSIARGTSYNEQFF.

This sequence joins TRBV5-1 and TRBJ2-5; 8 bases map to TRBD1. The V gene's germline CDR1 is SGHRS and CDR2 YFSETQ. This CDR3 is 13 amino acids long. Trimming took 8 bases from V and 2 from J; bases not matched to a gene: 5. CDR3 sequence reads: CASADRVQETQYF. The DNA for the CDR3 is TGCGCCAGTGCGGACAGGGTACAAGAGACCCAGTACTTC. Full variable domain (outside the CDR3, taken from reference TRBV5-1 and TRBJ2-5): KAGVTQTPRYLIKTRGQQVTLSCSPISGHRSVSWYQQTPGQGLQFLFEYFSETQRNKGNFPGRFSGRQFSNSRSEMNVSTLELGDSALYLCASADRVQETQYFGPGTRLLVL.

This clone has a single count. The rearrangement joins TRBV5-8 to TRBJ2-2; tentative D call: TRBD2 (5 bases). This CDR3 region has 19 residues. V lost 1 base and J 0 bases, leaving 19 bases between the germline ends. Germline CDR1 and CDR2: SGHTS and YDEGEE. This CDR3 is CASSLSDIVRATNTGELFF. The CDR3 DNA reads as TGTGCCAGCAGCTTGTCGGATATAGTGCGGGCCACGAACACCGGGGAGCTGTTTTTT.

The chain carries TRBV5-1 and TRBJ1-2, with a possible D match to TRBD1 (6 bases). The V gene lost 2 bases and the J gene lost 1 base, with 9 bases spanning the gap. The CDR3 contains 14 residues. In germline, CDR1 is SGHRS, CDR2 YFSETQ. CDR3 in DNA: TGCGCCAGCAGCTTACAGGGAGTTAACTATGGCTACACCTTC. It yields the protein CASSLQGVNYGYTF.